Each of the 5 T cell receptor beta chains below was sequenced from the same sample in a study of beta chain features in type 1 diabetes. Study-wide results and limits: Moderate but significant shortening of TCRB CDR3s was recorded in all four CD4+ subsets from Type 1 diabetes patients.

Expressed TCRB transcripts were sequenced because the entire RNA isolate underwent reverse transcription. TCRdb's table, derived via immunoSEQ multiplex PCR, lists solely in-frame clones and lacks some. The sample yields about 650,000 clones, around an eighth seen once. Their antigens are not known. Sequencing was done on a sample of naive CD4+ T cells from blood. These TCRs come from a man aged 25 to 40 with type 1 diabetes.

The chain couples TRBV6-5 to TRBJ2-5; the match to TRBD2 covers 7 bases. V trimming: 2 bases; J trimming: 1 base; junction bases outside the gene matches: 4. Germline lookup yields CDR1 MNHEY and CDR2 SVGAGI. This CDR3 has 15 amino acids. The CDR3 is CASSYGGTIQETQYF. The CDR3 region has the DNA TGTGCCAGCAGTTACGGGGGGACTATCCAAGAGACCCAGTACTTC.

The V call is TRBV9, the J call TRBJ1-2, with TRBD1 as a possible D gene (6 bases). The V gene lost 2 bases and the J gene lost 4 bases, with 15 bases spanning the gap. The CDR3 contains 15 residues. CDR1 SGDLS and CDR2 YYNGEE come from the germline V gene. This CDR3 reads CASSVEQGLGYGYTF. CDR3 sequence (DNA): TGTGCCAGCAGCGTCGAACAGGGTCTCGGCTATGGCTACACCTTC.

The chain uses TRBV7-2 and TRBJ2-5, with 9 bases lining up with TRBD2. J lost 3 bases, V lost 7 bases, and 18 bases had no gene match. Germline V CDR1 and CDR2: SGHTA, FQGNSA. This CDR3 has 18 residues. This chain's CDR3 is CASTRGASGEVREETQYF. The CDR3, as DNA: TGTGCCAGCACCCGGGGGGCTAGCGGGGAAGTAAGGGAAGAGACCCAGTACTTC.

This chain joins TRBV13 and TRBJ2-3, with D tentatively TRBD2 (6 bases). Germline CDR1 PRHDT, CDR2 FYEKMQ (reference sequence). V was cut by 2 bases and J by 1 base, with 10 bases left in between. The CDR3 has 15 amino acids. The CDR3 loop reads CASSLRGGGTDTQYF. CDR3 sequence (DNA): TGTGCCAGCAGCTTAAGGGGCGGGGGCACAGATACGCAGTATTTT.

The chain is built from TRBV29-1 and TRBJ2-1; TRBD1 matches at 8 bases. The V and J ends lost 3 bases and 5 bases, in that order; junction bases with no gene match: 9. CDR3 length equals 15 residues. Germline lookup yields CDR1 SQVTM and CDR2 ANQGSEA. The CDR3 sequence: CSVEGQQGVHNEQFF. CDR3 bases: TGCAGCGTTGAGGGACAACAGGGGGTCCACAATGAGCAGTTCTTC.